This T cell receptor beta chain was identified during a study of T cell changes during pregnancy in multiple sclerosis (dated by TCRdb to about 2019). Notes on the research overall: The study examined how the T cell repertoire changed over the course of pregnancy in women with multiple sclerosis.

On this clone: It lacks a known antigen. Per-base quality was not reported, and no clone a single base away is much larger than it.

The germline V and J ends show losses of 5 bases and 6 bases respectively, and no gene match explains 5 bases of the junction. The CDR3 numbers 15 residues from cysteine through phenylalanine. Only the CDR3 part of the read is kept: 45 bases, read in frame from the first base. CDR1 is given as SGHVS and CDR2 as FNYEAQ, both from the germline V gene. Libraries were built with the immunoSEQ multiplex PCR assay. TCRdb carries this immuneACCESS record with in-frame sequences only. Its versions omit some clonotypes, under half of them owing to an unresolved V gene in the studies checked, with the rest unexplained. A total of 60,000 or so clones appear in this sample, 90% of them only once. Less than 2.5% of the sample belongs to the ten largest clones.

Specimen: peripheral blood, collected in the second trimester of pregnancy. In this chain, TRBV7-6 is recombined with TRBJ2-1; 12 bases in the junction line up with TRBD2. The source of this sequence is a female donor in good health, enrolled as a control in a pregnancy study. At the DNA level, the sequence is TGTGCCAGCAGCCTAACTAGCGGGAGGTTCAATGAGCAGTTCTTC. This sequence encodes CASSLTSGRFNEQFF.